This TCR beta chain originates from a study of T-cell reconstitution after alpha-beta-depleted transplantation in children. Preparation of the TCRbeta library involved a method that used unique molecular identifiers. Using its own MiXCR run on the PCR reads, TCRdb lists one record per CDR3 protein. The table shows around 380,000 distinct CDR3 sequences, with 11% occurring only once. This CDR3 has 18 amino acids. Trimming took 5 bases from V and 0 from J, leaving 22 bases between them. Per germline, CDR1 SGHAT and CDR2 FQDESV (reference sequence). This clonotype has a handful of counts. This specimen was PBMCs from the stem cell graft donor, taken from the stem cell graft. This chain joins TRBV11-1 and TRBJ1-1, with D possibly being TRBD1 (5 bases). The sequence was collected from a human donor who donated a stem cell graft to a child with acute myeloid leukemia. The CDR3 region is CASSTVGGPLSLNTEAFF. DNA for the CDR3: TGTGCCAGCAGCACCGTGGGGGGACCACTGTCTTTGAACACTGAAGCTTTCTTT.